This TCR beta chain stems from a study of PD-1 blockade in classical Hodgkin lymphoma. The CDR3 sequence is 13 residues long. V shed 7 bases and J shed 5 bases, with 13 bases lying between them. The germline V gene has CDR1 MNHNS and CDR2 SASEGT. The time point here: cycle 4 day 1 (C4D1), after 6 weeks of nivolumab. The patients all showed relapse after autologous stem cell transplantation, while their brentuximab vedotin exposure varied. Whole-study findings and limits: Repertoire differences have undefined causes, possibly disease activity or prior therapy. Any patient who commenced nivolumab under 1 year after ASCT was excluded.

With regard to this clone: The antigen is unknown.

The assay was immunoSEQ multiplex PCR, and TCRdb's table has in-frame clones only and misses some. The sample has roughly 64,000 clones, 90% to 95% seen once; the top ten hold 6.5% to 9.5%. The sample here was peripheral blood mononuclear cells (PBMCs), taken before the fourth cycle of nivolumab. This clonotype was obtained from a human donor with classical Hodgkin lymphoma. This chain connects TRBV6-1 to TRBJ2-3; D perhaps matches TRBD2 (5 bases). This CDR3 reads CASTGWEGDTQYF. The CDR3 DNA is TGTGCCAGCACGGGGTGGGAAGGAGATACGCAGTATTTT.